This T cell receptor beta chain was recorded in a study of blood T cell repertoires in COVID-19. Across the whole study: Samples of COVID-19 (acute and convalescent) were obtained from the United States, Italy and Spain. Sources were T cells, B-cell-depleted T cells, or PBMCs; the material itself was cDNA or gDNA.

Trimming stripped 2 bases from V and 4 bases from J, with 8 bases between. CDR1 and CDR2 from the germline V gene are MNHEY and SVGAGI. The CDR3 is 13 residues long. Original processing notes: Cell counts per sample came from amplifying reference gene primers. Clones were sequenced by immunoSEQ multiplex PCR, and TCRdb holds only the in-frame ones, with some missing. The V and J calls and clone size come from that table; D and trimming were worked out from the DNA. The table records 95,000 to 150,000 clones, around nine tenths of them present only once. The receptor was isolated from a woman between 45 and 65 years old with acute or convalescent COVID-19. The rearrangement joins TRBV6-5 to TRBJ1-1; D is uncertain. The specimen sequenced was peripheral blood. CDR3 DNA: TGTGCCAGCAGTTACCTGGGGAGCACTGAAGCTTTCTTT. This sequence encodes CASSYLGSTEAFF.